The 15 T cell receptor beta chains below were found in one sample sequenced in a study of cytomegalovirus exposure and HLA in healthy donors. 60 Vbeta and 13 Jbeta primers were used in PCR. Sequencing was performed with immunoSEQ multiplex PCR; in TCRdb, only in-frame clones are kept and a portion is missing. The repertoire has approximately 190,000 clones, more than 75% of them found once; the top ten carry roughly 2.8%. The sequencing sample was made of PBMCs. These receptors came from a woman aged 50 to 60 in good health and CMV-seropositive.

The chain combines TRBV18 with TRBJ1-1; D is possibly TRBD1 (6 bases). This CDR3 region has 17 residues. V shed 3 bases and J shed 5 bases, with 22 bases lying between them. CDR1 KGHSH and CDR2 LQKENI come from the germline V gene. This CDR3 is CASSPPPGQAINTEAFF. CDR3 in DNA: TGTGCCAGCTCACCTCCACCGGGACAAGCAATTAATACTGAAGCTTTCTTT.

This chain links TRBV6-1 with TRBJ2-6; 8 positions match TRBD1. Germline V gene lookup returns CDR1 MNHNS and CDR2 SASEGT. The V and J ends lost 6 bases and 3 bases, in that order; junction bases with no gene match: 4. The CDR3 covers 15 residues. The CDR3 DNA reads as TGTGCCAGCAGGGCAGGGGGCGTTGGGGCCAACGTCCTGACTTTC. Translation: CASRAGGVGANVLTF.

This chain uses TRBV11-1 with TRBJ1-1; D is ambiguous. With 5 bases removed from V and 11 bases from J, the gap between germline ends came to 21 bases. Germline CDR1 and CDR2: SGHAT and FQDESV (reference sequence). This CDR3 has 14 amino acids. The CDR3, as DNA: TGTGCCAGCAGCCGTCGGAGGGAGGGAACTGCTGCTTTCTTT. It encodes CASSRRREGTAAFF.

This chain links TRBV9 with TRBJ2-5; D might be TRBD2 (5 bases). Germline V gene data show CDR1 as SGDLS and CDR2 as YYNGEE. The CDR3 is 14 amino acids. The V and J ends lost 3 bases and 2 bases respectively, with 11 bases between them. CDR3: CASSAPGSQETQYF. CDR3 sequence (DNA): TGTGCCAGCAGCGCGCCGGGGTCTCAAGAGACCCAGTACTTC.

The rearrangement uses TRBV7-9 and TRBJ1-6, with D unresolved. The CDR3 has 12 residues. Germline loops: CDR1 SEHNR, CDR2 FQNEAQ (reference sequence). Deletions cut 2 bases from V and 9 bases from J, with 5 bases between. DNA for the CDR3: TGTGCCAGCAGCTTACCCATTTCACCCCTCCACTTT. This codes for CASSLPISPLHF.

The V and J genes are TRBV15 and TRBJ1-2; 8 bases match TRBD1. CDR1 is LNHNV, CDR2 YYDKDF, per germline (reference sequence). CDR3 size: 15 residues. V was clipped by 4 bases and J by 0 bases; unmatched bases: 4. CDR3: CATSTRTGTNYGYTF. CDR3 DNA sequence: TGTGCCACCAGCACCCGGACAGGGACTAACTATGGCTACACCTTC.

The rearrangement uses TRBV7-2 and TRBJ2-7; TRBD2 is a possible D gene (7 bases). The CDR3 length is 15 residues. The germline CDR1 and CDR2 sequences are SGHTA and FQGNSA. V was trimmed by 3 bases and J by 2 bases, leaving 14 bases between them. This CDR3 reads CASSFTSGDTYEQYF. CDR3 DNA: TGTGCCAGCAGCTTTACGAGCGGGGACACCTACGAGCAGTACTTC.

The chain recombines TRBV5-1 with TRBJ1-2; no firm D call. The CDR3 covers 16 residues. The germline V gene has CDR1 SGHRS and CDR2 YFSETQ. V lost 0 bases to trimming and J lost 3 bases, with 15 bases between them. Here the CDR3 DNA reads TGCGCCAGCAGCTTGGCCCCGGCGGGGATGGACTATGGCTACACCTTC. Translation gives CASSLAPAGMDYGYTF. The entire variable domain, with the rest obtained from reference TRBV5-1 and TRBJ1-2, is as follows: KAGVTQTPRYLIKTRGQQVTLSCSPISGHRSVSWYQQTPGQGLQFLFEYFSETQRNKGNFPGRFSGRQFSNSRSEMNVSTLELGDSALYLCASSLAPAGMDYGYTFGSGTRLTVV.

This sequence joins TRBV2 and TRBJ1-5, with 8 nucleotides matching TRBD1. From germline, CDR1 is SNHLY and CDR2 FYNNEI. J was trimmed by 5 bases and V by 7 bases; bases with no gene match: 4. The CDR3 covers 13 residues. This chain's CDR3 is CASNRDRHQPQHF. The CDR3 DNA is TGTGCCAGCAACCGGGACAGGCATCAGCCCCAGCATTTT.

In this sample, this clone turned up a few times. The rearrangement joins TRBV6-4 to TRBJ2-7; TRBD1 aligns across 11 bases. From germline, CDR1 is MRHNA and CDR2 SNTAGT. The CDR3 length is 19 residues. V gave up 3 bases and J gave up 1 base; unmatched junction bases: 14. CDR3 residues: CASSDKDRGPLTGSYEQYF. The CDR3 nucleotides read TGTGCCAGCAGTGATAAGGACAGGGGGCCGCTAACCGGGTCCTACGAGCAGTACTTC.

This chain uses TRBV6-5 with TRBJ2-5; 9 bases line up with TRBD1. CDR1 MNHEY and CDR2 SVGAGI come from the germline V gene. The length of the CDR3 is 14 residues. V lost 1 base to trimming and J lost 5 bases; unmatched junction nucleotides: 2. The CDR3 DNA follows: TGTGCCAGCAGTTACTTGACAGGGGGGGAGACCCAGTACTTC. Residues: CASSYLTGGETQYF.

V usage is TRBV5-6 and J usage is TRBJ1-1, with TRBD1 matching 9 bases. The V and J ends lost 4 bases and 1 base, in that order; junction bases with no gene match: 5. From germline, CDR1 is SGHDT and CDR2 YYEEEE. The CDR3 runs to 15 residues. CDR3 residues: CASSMVDRGNTEAFF. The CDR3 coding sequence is TGTGCCAGCAGCATGGTGGACAGGGGGAACACTGAAGCTTTCTTT.

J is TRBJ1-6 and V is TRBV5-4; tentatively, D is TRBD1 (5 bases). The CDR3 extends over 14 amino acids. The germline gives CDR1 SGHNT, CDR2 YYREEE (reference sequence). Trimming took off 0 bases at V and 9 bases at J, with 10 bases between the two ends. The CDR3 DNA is TGTGCCAGCAGCTTGGCCGCGGGGCTTTCACCCCTCCACTTT. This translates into CASSLAAGLSPLHF.

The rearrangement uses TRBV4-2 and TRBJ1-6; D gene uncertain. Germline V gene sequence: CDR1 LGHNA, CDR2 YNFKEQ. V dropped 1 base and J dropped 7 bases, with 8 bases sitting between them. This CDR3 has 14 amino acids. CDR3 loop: CASSQVQVNSPLHF. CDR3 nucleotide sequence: TGTGCCAGCAGCCAAGTTCAGGTCAATTCACCCCTCCACTTT.

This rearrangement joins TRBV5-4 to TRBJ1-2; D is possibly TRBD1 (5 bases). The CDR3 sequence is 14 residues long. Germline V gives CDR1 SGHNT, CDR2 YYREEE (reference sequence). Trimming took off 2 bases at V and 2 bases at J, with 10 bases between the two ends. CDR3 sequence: CASSFSQGNYGYTF. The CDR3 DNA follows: TGTGCCAGCAGCTTTTCTCAGGGAAACTATGGCTACACCTTC.